This T cell receptor beta chain was documented in a study of human T cells and chemical hapten exposure. Study overall: The study traced per-sample TCR yield variation mainly to small differences in pooled library volumes.

General study points: Among TCRs, those above 1 in 1000 frequency were unaffected by DPC sensitization.

The sample holds many counts of this clonotype. No antigen is known for it. The CDR3 runs to 15 residues. Germline CDR1 reads SGHTA; CDR2 reads FQGNSA. After removal of 5 bases from V and 4 bases from J, the junction contained 7 bases not matched to a gene. The study's library attached unique molecular identifiers to single cDNA molecules. Authors' analysis steps: Sequenced samples showed a median of 95,638 TCRs each, with counts running from around 20,000 to 690,000. TCRdb used MiXCR to reprocess the reads, holding one entry per CDR3 protein. V and J calls and clone size were set by TCRdb, not the authors. This table has about 120,000 distinct CDR3 sequences, 8% to 9.5% appearing once. The template was total RNA from unfractionated whole blood.

The sample taken for sequencing was whole blood. V gene TRBV7-2 combines with J gene TRBJ2-2; 7 nucleotides agree with TRBD1. The source is a human donor in good health. Some clones in this sample may be carry-over from other donors' samples. CDR3 nucleotide sequence: TGTGCCAGCAGCACAAGGACAGGCATCACCGGGGAGCTGTTTTTT. It specifies CASSTRTGITGELFF.